This T cell receptor beta chain was obtained from a study of tumor-infiltrating lymphocytes in primary liver carcinoma. For the study at large: All patients had surgically resected primary liver carcinoma.

The input was 500 ng total RNA; TCR beta cDNA was made from it with a constant-region primer. Employing slightly modified ARM-PCR, three nested multiplex PCR rounds were run, and these gave rise to the TCR beta libraries. PCR rounds one and two used TRBV1-TRBV30 forward primers with a C-beta reverse primer for 10 cycles each. TCRdb independently ran MiXCR on the multiplex PCR reads; one entry per CDR3 protein. The table lists around 330,000 distinct CDR3 sequences, 50% to 60% of them singletons. V trimming: 4 bases; J trimming: 7 bases; junction bases outside the gene matches: 7. Germline V CDR1 and CDR2: SQVTM, ANQGSEA. This CDR3 is 13 amino acids long. Overall study results and limits: Tumor-blood pairs (like tumor-adjacent pairs) overlapped less than tumor region pairs did.

Out of unsorted whole blood came the blood RNA, and germline DNA was extracted as well. The sample holds many counts of this clonotype. Its antigen is unidentified. The chain recombines TRBV29-1 with TRBJ2-1; 7 nucleotides align to TRBD2. The sequenced material came from peripheral blood. The clonotype was recovered from a woman aged 25 to 39 with primary liver carcinoma and hepatitis B virus infection. The CDR3 reads CSVVGTNRNEQFF. The CDR3, as DNA: TGCAGCGTTGTGGGGACTAACAGGAATGAGCAGTTCTTC.